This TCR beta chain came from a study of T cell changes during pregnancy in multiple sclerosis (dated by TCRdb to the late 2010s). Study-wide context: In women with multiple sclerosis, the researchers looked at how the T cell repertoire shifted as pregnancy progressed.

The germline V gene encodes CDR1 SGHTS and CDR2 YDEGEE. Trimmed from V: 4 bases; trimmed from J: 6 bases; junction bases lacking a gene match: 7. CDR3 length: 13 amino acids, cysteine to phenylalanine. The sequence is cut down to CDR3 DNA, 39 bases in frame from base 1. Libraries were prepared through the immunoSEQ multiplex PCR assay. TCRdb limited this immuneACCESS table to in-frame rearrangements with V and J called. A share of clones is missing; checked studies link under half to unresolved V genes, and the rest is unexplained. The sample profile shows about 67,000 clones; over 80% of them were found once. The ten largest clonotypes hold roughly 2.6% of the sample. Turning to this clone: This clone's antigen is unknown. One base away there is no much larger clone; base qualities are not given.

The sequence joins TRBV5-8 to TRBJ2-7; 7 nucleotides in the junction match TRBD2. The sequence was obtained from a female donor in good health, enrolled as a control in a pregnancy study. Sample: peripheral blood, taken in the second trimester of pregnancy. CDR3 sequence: CASSLRTRSEQYF. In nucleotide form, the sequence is TGTGCCAGCAGCCTTCGGACTAGGAGCGAGCAGTACTTC.